This TCR beta chain was identified in a study of shared clonotypes between healthy human individuals. Turning to the study itself: The donor group consisted of two women and a few men, aged 18 to 49.

The CD4+ fraction was divided into a CD45RA+ naive subset and a CD45RA-negative memory subset. Germline CDR1 is GTSNPN and CDR2 is SVGIG (reference sequence). The CDR3 has 16 amino acids. Trimming removed 5 bases from V and 0 bases from J; junction bases left unmatched: 11. Sequenced by immunoSEQ multiplex PCR; TCRdb stores in-frame clones only, minus some. Among 2 million to 3 million clones, more than 85% were seen once, and the ten largest hold roughly 0.39%. Turning to this clone: Its antigen is undetermined.

Broader study findings: With several donors compared, 4% to 5% of naive CD4 clonotypes were shared.

The source is a man in his late teens or twenties in good health. Some clones in this sample may be carry-over from other donors' samples. What was sequenced was naive CD4+ T cells from PBMCs. Indicated subset: CD45RA+ positively selected. The V call is TRBV30, the J call TRBJ2-7, with 9 bases aligning to TRBD2. This CDR3 is CAWLAGHTFNSYEQYF. CDR3 nucleotides: TGTGCCTGGCTAGCGGGACATACTTTCAACTCCTACGAGCAGTACTTC.